Here is one T cell receptor (beta chain) with its context. Its target is unknown. The data stem from a study of T cell clones after liver transplantation. As for the study in general: Graft-donor-reactive sequences were compared with third-party-reactive TCRbeta sequences from pre-transplant mixed lymphocyte reactions.

Clones were sequenced by immunoSEQ multiplex PCR, and TCRdb holds only the in-frame ones, with some missing. Of around 21,000 clones listed, about 93% are singletons. Findings and caveats of the study: Circulating graft-donor-reactive CD4 TCRbeta sequences fell significantly post-transplant in most of the 8 subjects.

Unmatched junction bases numbered 12, after V lost 4 bases and J lost 6 bases. CDR1 and CDR2 (germline): MNHNS, SASEGT. The CDR3 runs 17 residues. The receptor comes from a human patient who received a liver transplant. Some of the T cells might come from the graft donor. This specimen consisted of CD8+ T cells from blood, obtained roughly 26 months after liver transplant. This chain links TRBV6-1 with TRBJ1-5, with TRBD1 matching over 10 bases. The CDR3 reads CASSGSGTGALGQPQHF. The CDR3 DNA sequence: TGTGCCAGCAGTGGATCCGGGACAGGGGCTCTTGGTCAGCCCCAGCATTTT.